The rows below give T cell receptor beta chains drawn from one sample of a study of CD8 T cells in ankylosing spondylitis. MiXCR, applied by TCRdb to the 5' RACE reads, yields one record per CDR3 protein. The sample lists fewer than 550,000 distinct CDR3 sequences, less than 6% occurring once. What was sequenced was blood, either unsorted or a sorted T cell fraction (not recorded which). Source of these receptors: a male donor with ankylosing spondylitis. CDR3s include the opening cysteine and the closing phenylalanine or tryptophan. The D gene is left open where the match is weak. Part of the rows lack a size; the others show once, few, many or a class for expanded clones.

>.|TRBJ1-1|TRBV5-5|many
TGTGCCAGCAGGGGGGGGCCCCCGCTGGCTTTCTTT
CASRGGPPLAFF
>.|TRBJ2-7|TRBV4-2|many
TGTGCCAGCAGCCAAGTGGAGCGGCAGGCCTCCTACGAGCAGTACTTC
CASSQVERQASYEQYF
>TRBD1|TRBJ1-2|TRBV4-1|.
TGCGCCAGCAGCCAAGATGGGACAGCCTATGGCTACACCTTC
CASSQDGTAYGYTF
>.|TRBJ1-1|TRBV20-1|many
TGCAGTGCTAGACGTCCAGAGATTTACACTGAAGCTTTCTTT
CSARRPEIYTEAFF
>.|TRBJ2-1|TRBV12-3/TRBV12-4|many
TGTGCCAGCAGTTTACTAAGGGGAGGTGAGCAGTTCTTC
CASSLLRGGEQFF
>.|TRBJ2-4|TRBV29-1|many
TGCAGCGTTGAAGGGGATGTTGCCAAAAACATTCAGTACTTC
CSVEGDVAKNIQYF
>TRBD2|TRBJ2-1|TRBV4-2|many
TGTGCCAGCAGCCAAGATTACGGAGCGGGAGTCAACAATGAGCAGTTCTTC
CASSQDYGAGVNNEQFF
>.|TRBJ1-1|TRBV12-3/TRBV12-4|many
TGTGCCACACGGGCCTTCGATATGAACACTGAAGCTTTCTTT
CATRAFDMNTEAFF
>.|TRBJ2-7|TRBV7-9|many
TGTGCCAGCAGCCCTGACAGGAACTACGAGCAGTACTTC
CASSPDRNYEQYF
>.|TRBJ1-1|TRBV13|many
TGTGCCAGTTTACCAGGGTCCATGAACACTGAAGCTTTCTTT
CASLPGSMNTEAFF
>TRBD2|TRBJ2-2|TRBV3-1|many
TGTGCCAGCAGCCAAGCACTAGCGGGAGGAGGCACCGGGGAGCTGTTTTTT
CASSQALAGGGTGELFF
>.|TRBJ2-5|TRBV29-1|many
TGCAGCTCTAGGCTGGGCCGAATGCCAGAGACCCAGTACTTC
CSSRLGRMPETQYF
>.|TRBJ2-7|TRBV20-1|many
TGCAGTGCTAGAGATCTTGCGGGACAGCAGTACTTC
CSARDLAGQQYF
>.|TRBJ2-7|TRBV7-2|many
TGTGCCAGCAGCCCCGGGACAACAACAGCCGAGCAGTACTTC
CASSPGTTTAEQYF
>TRBD1|TRBJ1-1|TRBV20-1|many
TGCAGCCCAGGGGGAAACACTGAAGCTTTCTTT
CSPGGNTEAFF
>TRBD2|TRBJ2-1|TRBV20-1|many
TGCAGTGCTAAGCGGGAGTCGGGATACAATGAGCAGTTCTTC
CSAKRESGYNEQFF
>.|TRBJ1-1|TRBV20-1|many
TGCAGTGCTAGAGATAATGGGGTGGGAGACACTGAAGCTTTCTTT
CSARDNGVGDTEAFF
>TRBD1|TRBJ2-4|TRBV28|.
TGTGCCAGCAGCTCAGGGGGAGCCAAAAACATTCAGTACTTC
CASSSGGAKNIQYF
>TRBD1|TRBJ1-2|TRBV28|many
TGTGCCAGCAGTTCCTTTGGGACAGGGGGTGGCTACACCTTC
CASSSFGTGGGYTF
>TRBD2|TRBJ2-7|TRBV11-2|many
TGTGCCAGCAGCGTTCCCGGGACTAGCTCCTACGAGCAGTACTTC
CASSVPGTSSYEQYF
>TRBD2|TRBJ2-1|TRBV20-1|many
TGCAGTGCTAGAAATCCCGGGAGGGCCCTTGAGCAGTTCTTC
CSARNPGRALEQFF
>.|TRBJ2-3|TRBV19|.
TGTGCCAGTAGTATATCCGGGAGCACAGATACGCAGTATTTT
CASSISGSTDTQYF
>TRBD1|TRBJ1-2|TRBV7-2|.
TGTGCCAGCAGCTTCCGGACAGGGGACTATGGCTACACCTTC
CASSFRTGDYGYTF
>TRBD1|TRBJ1-2|TRBV25-1|many
TGTGCCAGCAGTGAATCTGGGACAGGGGGCGTGGTCTATGGCTACACCTTC
CASSESGTGGVVYGYTF
>.|TRBJ2-3|TRBV6-2/TRBV6-3|many
TGTGCCAGCAGCTCTCATCCTAGCGCCACAGATACGCAGTATTTT
CASSSHPSATDTQYF
>.|TRBJ2-1|TRBV5-1|many
TGCGCCAGCAGCTTGTCCCAGGCCTCCTACAATGAGCAGTTCTTC
CASSLSQASYNEQFF
>TRBD1|TRBJ1-2|TRBV29-1|few
TGCAGCGTTGAAGTAGGTGACAGGGGGCCCGCTGGCTACACCTTC
CSVEVGDRGPAGYTF
>.|TRBJ1-4|TRBV4-3|many
TGCGCCAGCAGCCCAGGGCGGCCCGCACCAAATGAAAAACTGTTTTTT
CASSPGRPAPNEKLFF
>TRBD1|TRBJ1-4|TRBV7-9|many
TGTGCCAGCAGCTCACAGGGGTCGAGTGAAAAACTGTTTTTT
CASSSQGSSEKLFF
>.|TRBJ2-3|TRBV9|few
TGTGCCAGCACTCCAGGAGGACTTGGCACAGATACGCAGTATTTT
CASTPGGLGTDTQYF
>TRBD2|TRBJ2-6|TRBV4-3|.
TGCGCCAGCAGCCAAGAACCTAGCGGGGGGTCTGGGGCCAACGTCCTGACTTTC
CASSQEPSGGSGANVLTF
>.|TRBJ2-7|TRBV3-1|.
TGTGCCAGCAGCCAAGATCCCGGGTACTCCTACGAGCAGTACTTC
CASSQDPGYSYEQYF
>.|TRBJ2-3|TRBV4-3|many
TGCGCCAGCAGCCAAGGTCCTAGCGGAGGGGGGGATACGCAGTATTTT
CASSQGPSGGGDTQYF
>.|TRBJ1-5|TRBV20-1|many
TGCAGTGCTAGAGATCCTCTAATCCGGGATCAGCCCCAGCATTTT
CSARDPLIRDQPQHF
>.|TRBJ2-5|TRBV5-6|many
TGTGCCAGCAGCTTGGCCCTAGAGATGGAGACCCAGTACTTC
CASSLALEMETQYF
>.|TRBJ1-5|TRBV7-2|.
TGTGCCAGCAGCCGATCGGGGTCGTTGGGCCAGCCCCAGCATTTT
CASSRSGSLGQPQHF
>.|TRBJ2-7|TRBV20-1|many
TGCAGTGGGCGGGGCTTCGCCTACGAGCAGTACTTC
CSGRGFAYEQYF
>TRBD2|TRBJ2-5|TRBV4-2|many
TGTGCCAGCAGCCAAAGATACCGGGGGGGGCGACAAGAGACCCAGTACTTC
CASSQRYRGGRQETQYF
>.|TRBJ2-4|TRBV11-2|many
TGTGCCAGCAGCTTAAGACAGGACCAAAACATTCAGTACTTC
CASSLRQDQNIQYF
>TRBD2|TRBJ2-2|TRBV6-2/TRBV6-3|many
TGTGCCAGCAACTTAGCGGGGTCTGCCGGGGAGCTGTTTTTT
CASNLAGSAGELFF
>.|TRBJ2-3|TRBV7-6|many
TGTGCCAGCAGCTTAGTCGGGGGAATAGATACGCAGTATTTT
CASSLVGGIDTQYF
>.|TRBJ1-5|TRBV6-2/TRBV6-3|many
TGTGCCAGCAGTTACCGGCAGGGGTTTGGCAATCAGCCCCAGCATTTT
CASSYRQGFGNQPQHF
>.|TRBJ1-1|TRBV20-1|many
TGCAGTGCCCCATATGGGGGAACTGAAGCTTTCTTT
CSAPYGGTEAFF
>.|TRBJ1-1|TRBV10-3|many
TGTGCCATCAGTGAAGGGTTGGGGATGAACACTGAAGCTTTCTTT
CAISEGLGMNTEAFF
>TRBD2|TRBJ2-1|TRBV20-1|many
TGCAGTGCTCCTCGGACTAGCTGGGACAATGAGCAGTTCTTC
CSAPRTSWDNEQFF
>.|TRBJ1-1|TRBV28|.
TGTGCCAGCAGTTCAGTGTATATGAACACTGAAGCTTTCTTT
CASSSVYMNTEAFF
>TRBD1|TRBJ2-3|TRBV4-2|.
TGTGCCAGCAGCCAAGCACAGGGGCCAGATACGCAGTATTTT
CASSQAQGPDTQYF
>TRBD2|TRBJ2-3|TRBV5-1|many
TGCGCCAGCACCATCCTGCCGTACGGGACTAGCGGGGGGGTTACAGATACGCAGTATTTT
CASTILPYGTSGGVTDTQYF
>.|TRBJ1-5|TRBV5-1|.
TGCGCCAGCAGCCTCACCGGTGGCAGGGGAAATCAGCCCCAGCATTTT
CASSLTGGRGNQPQHF
>.|TRBJ1-2|TRBV20-1|many
TGCAGTGCTTTAAAGGGGGGAAACTATGGCTACACCTTC
CSALKGGNYGYTF
>TRBD1|TRBJ2-7|TRBV6-1|few
TGTGCCACCTTGGGACAGGGCTTGGAAAACTACGAGCAGTACTTC
CATLGQGLENYEQYF
>.|TRBJ1-1|TRBV5-1|many
TGCGCCAGCAGCCCCGACGCCACCTTAGACACTGAAGCTTTCTTT
CASSPDATLDTEAFF
>TRBD1|TRBJ2-7|TRBV20-1|many
TGCAGTGCTAGGGCCGGGACAGGGGGCAAGGAGCAGTACTTC
CSARAGTGGKEQYF
>.|TRBJ1-1|TRBV29-1|few
TGCAGCGTGAGGGGCCCACAGGGTCGCACTGAAGCTTTCTTT
CSVRGPQGRTEAFF
>.|TRBJ2-5|TRBV6-6|many
TGTGCCAGCAGTTACGGGGTGGCGGAGACCCAGTACTTC
CASSYGVAETQYF
>.|TRBJ1-2|TRBV7-2|many
TGTGCCAGCAGCTTATCTAGGGGAGGCTATGGCTACACCTTC
CASSLSRGGYGYTF
>.|TRBJ2-7|TRBV28|many
TGTGCCAGCAGTGTGACAGACTCCTACGAGCAGTACTTC
CASSVTDSYEQYF